This T cell receptor (beta chain) came from a study of blood T cell repertoires in COVID-19. Germline trimming cut 3 bases from V and 7 bases from J; bases unmatched to any gene: 5. The CDR3 is 14 residues long. Looked up from germline, CDR1 is SGHNT and CDR2 is YYREEE (reference sequence). This table comes from immunoSEQ multiplex PCR, and its TCRdb copy is limited to in-frame clones, with some not included. The sample includes 120,000 to 150,000 clones, about 77% of them seen just once. This sequence joins TRBV5-4 and TRBJ1-4, with 8 bases that match TRBD1. Material: peripheral blood. The clonotype comes from a man aged 55 to 70 with acute or convalescent COVID-19. CDR3 in DNA: TGTGCCAGCAGCTCAGGGGGCGCGGGTGAAAAACTGTTTTTT. The encoded protein is CASSSGGAGEKLFF.